The 9 T cell receptor beta chains below were found in one sample sequenced in a study of molecular identifiers for immune sequencing clone quantification. TCRdb reprocessed the PCR reads with MiXCR, giving one entry per CDR3 protein. The table shows some 650,000 distinct CDR3 sequences, with about 20% occurring only once. The source material was naive CD8+ T cells from blood, with Jurkat cell RNA spiked in. The subset denotes: FACS-sorted CD8+CD4-CCR7+CD45RA+ naive T cells. Receptor source: a human donor in good health. Some libraries in this study had Jurkat cell RNA spiked in.

There are many counts of this clonotype. CDR3 region: CASSQGRAGYDNEQFF. In DNA form, the CDR3 reads TGTGCCAGCAGCCAAGGGCGAGCGGGATACGACAATGAGCAGTTCTTC. V is TRBV4-2 and J is TRBJ2-1; 7 bases match TRBD2. There are 16 residues in the CDR3. The germline CDR1 and CDR2 sequences are LGHNA and YNFKEQ. V was clipped by 1 base and J by 5 bases; unmatched bases: 8.

At least ten counts were recorded for this clonotype. V usage is TRBV4-3 and J usage is TRBJ2-3; 10 bases fit TRBD2. Germline values: CDR1 LGHNA, CDR2 YSLEER. The CDR3 has 16 amino acids. With V trimmed by 4 bases and J by 0 bases, 4 bases remained unmatched. DNA for the CDR3: TGCGCCAGCAGCCGGGGACTAGCGCTGAGCACAGATACGCAGTATTTT. It specifies CASSRGLALSTDTQYF.

The chain uses TRBV7-6 and TRBJ1-4; D is perhaps TRBD1 (5 bases). The germline V gene encodes CDR1 SGHVS and CDR2 FNYEAQ. Trimming removed 4 bases at V and 3 bases at J, with 12 bases between. CDR3 length equals 15 residues. CDR3 sequence (DNA): TGTGCCAGCAGCTCACTCCTAGGGGCTAATGAAAAACTGTTTTTT. Its protein is CASSSLLGANEKLFF.

This clonotype was seen only a few times. The V call is TRBV10-3, the J call TRBJ1-1, with a possible D match to TRBD1 (5 bases). Germline V lookup: CDR1 ENHRY, CDR2 SYGVKD. Trimming left V 6 bases short and J 6 bases short, with 11 bases between. The CDR3 contains 12 residues. The CDR3 spells CAIRRTTAEAFF. CDR3 nucleotide sequence: TGTGCCATCAGGCGGACGACAGCTGAAGCTTTCTTT.

This clonotype showed up just a few times. V usage is TRBV4-3 and J usage is TRBJ1-2, with 8 positions matching TRBD1. The J segment lost 4 bases and the V segment lost 0 bases, leaving 10 bases of the junction unmatched. The CDR3 runs 17 residues. CDR1 LGHNA and CDR2 YSLEER come from the germline V gene. The DNA of the CDR3 is TGCGCCAGCAGCCAAGAAAGGGACAGGCCTCTTCCCTATGGCTACACCTTC. This translates into CASSQERDRPLPYGYTF.

There are a few counts of this clonotype. An end of the junction does not agree with germline; a read error may underlie this. The chain uses TRBV11-2 and TRBJ2-7; D unclear. The germline V gene encodes CDR1 SGHAT and CDR2 FQNNGV. The CDR3 length is 14 residues. CDR3 sequence reads: CASSLDPATYEQYF. The DNA of the CDR3 is TGTGCCAGCAGCTTAGATCCAGCGACCTACGAGCAGTATTTC.

The chain has TRBV15 and TRBJ2-7; the D gene is possibly TRBD2 (5 bases). Germline V lookup: CDR1 LNHNV, CDR2 YYDKDF (reference sequence). The CDR3 is 14 residues long. Trimming removed 0 bases at V and 5 bases at J, with 11 bases between. CDR3 residues: CATSRDLMRDEQYF. CDR3 coding DNA: TGTGCCACCAGCAGAGATCTTATGAGGGACGAGCAGTACTTC.

The sample holds many counts of this clonotype. This chain uses TRBV7-9 with TRBJ2-7, with 8 bases matching TRBD1. Germline CDR1 SEHNR, CDR2 FQNEAQ (reference sequence). The V segment lost 4 bases and the J segment 4 bases; nucleotides outside the gene matches: 6. The CDR3 totals 14 residues. CDR3 nucleotides: TGTGCCAGCAGCTCGGACAGGGAAGCTTACGAGCAGTACTTC. Protein: CASSSDREAYEQYF.

This clonotype has only a few counts. CDR3 coding DNA: TGCGCCAGCACCGACTTCCCAGGGGAATTTGGGAATTCACCCCTCCACTTT. Translating it yields CASTDFPGEFGNSPLHF. The chain has TRBV5-1 and TRBJ1-6; a weak D match, TRBD1 (6 bases). The CDR3 length is 17 residues. The V end lost 6 bases, the J end lost 7 bases, and 23 bases lay between the germline ends. Germline loops: CDR1 SGHRS, CDR2 YFSETQ.